Below, one T cell receptor beta chain is given with its context. In germline, CDR1 is SGHRS, CDR2 YFSETQ. The CDR3 sequence is 19 residues long. The junction had 17 bases not matched to a gene; V was cut back by 4 bases and J by 3 bases. Generated by immunoSEQ multiplex PCR, the TCRdb table keeps only in-frame clones and is missing some. The sample lists roughly 550,000 clones, 75% to 80% seen once, with approximately 0.013% in the top ten. This sample was included in a study of shared T cell receptors in the human thymus. This same sample was also taken into another study, of human thymus T cells.

The TCR originated in a boy in the first two years of life with a congenital heart defect. What was sequenced was thymocytes. This sequence joins TRBV5-1 and TRBJ2-7; 12 bases line up with TRBD2. The CDR3 here is CASSHWTSGEGPSLYEQYF. CDR3 DNA: TGCGCCAGCAGCCACTGGACTAGCGGGGAGGGCCCGAGTCTCTACGAGCAGTACTTC.